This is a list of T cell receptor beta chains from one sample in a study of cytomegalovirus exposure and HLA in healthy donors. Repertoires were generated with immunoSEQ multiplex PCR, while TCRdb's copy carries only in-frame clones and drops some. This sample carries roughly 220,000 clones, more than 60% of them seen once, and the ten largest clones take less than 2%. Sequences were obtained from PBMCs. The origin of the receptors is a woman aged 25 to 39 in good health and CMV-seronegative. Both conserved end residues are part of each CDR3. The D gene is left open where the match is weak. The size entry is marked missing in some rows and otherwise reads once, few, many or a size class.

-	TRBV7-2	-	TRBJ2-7	TGTGCCAGCAGCTTTTCAGGGCCGTACGAGCAGTACTTC	CASSFSGPYEQYF
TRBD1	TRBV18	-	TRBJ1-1	TGTGCCAGCTCACCAGGACAGGGAGGGAACACTGAAGCTTTCTTT	CASSPGQGGNTEAFF
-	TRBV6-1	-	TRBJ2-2	TGTGCCAGCATTATGACAGGTAGCACCGGGGAGCTGTTTTTT	CASIMTGSTGELFF
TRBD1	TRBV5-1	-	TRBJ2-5	TGCGCCAGCTCCCCTGGGGGACAGGAAGGGGCGACCCAGTACTTC	CASSPGGQEGATQYF
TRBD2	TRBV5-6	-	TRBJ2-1	TGTGCCAGCAGCACAGCGGGAGGGGGGCCGGGAGAGCAGTTCTTC	CASSTAGGGPGEQFF
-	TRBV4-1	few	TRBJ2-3	TGCGCCAGCAGCCAAGCTTCCGGGGTTCGCACAGATACGCAGTATTTT	CASSQASGVRTDTQYF
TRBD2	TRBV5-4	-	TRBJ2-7	TGTGCCAGCAGCTTGTCGGGACTAGCGGGAGCATACGAGCAGTACTTC	CASSLSGLAGAYEQYF
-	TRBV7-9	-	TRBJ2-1	TGTGCCAGCAGGAGTGACACCAACTCCTACAATGAGCAGTTCTTC	CASRSDTNSYNEQFF
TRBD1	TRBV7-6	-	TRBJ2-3	TGTGCCAGCAGCTTTGGGACAGTGCACTCGGATGCGCAGTATTTT	CASSFGTVHSDAQYF
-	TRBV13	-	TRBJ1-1	TGTGCCAGCAGCCCCGAGGCAGGGCTCACTGAAGCTTTCTTT	CASSPEAGLTEAFF
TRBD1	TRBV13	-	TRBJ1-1	TGTGCCAGCAGCCTGACAGGGAATGCTGAAGCTTTCTTT	CASSLTGNAEAFF
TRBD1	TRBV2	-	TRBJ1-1	TGTGCCAAACAGGGGGCGGTGAACACTGAAGCTTTCTTT	CAKQGAVNTEAFF
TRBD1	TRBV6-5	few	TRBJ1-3	TGTGCCAGCAGTCGGACAGGGAAGGGTGGAAACACCATATATTTT	CASSRTGKGGNTIYF
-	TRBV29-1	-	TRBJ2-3	TGCAGCGACGGGGGCACAGATACGCAGTATTTT	CSDGGTDTQYF
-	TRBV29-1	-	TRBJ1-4	TGCAGCGTTGAAGATCTGGCAGCAACTAATGAAAAACTGTTTTTT	CSVEDLAATNEKLFF
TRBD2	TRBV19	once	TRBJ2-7	TGTGCCAGTAGTATAATACTAGCGGGAGGTAACAACGAGCAGTACTTC	CASSIILAGGNNEQYF
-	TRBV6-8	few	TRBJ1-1	TGTGCCAGCAGCCGCCCCACGCGGGGAGGGTGGGCTGAAGCTTTCTTT	CASSRPTRGGWAEAFF
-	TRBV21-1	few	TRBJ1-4	TGTGCCAGCAGCAAAAGAGGGCCGGTTGGCGAAAAACTGTTTTTT	CASSKRGPVGEKLFF
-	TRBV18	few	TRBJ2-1	TGTGCCAGCTTTAGCGGATATTACAATGAGCAGTTCTTC	CASFSGYYNEQFF
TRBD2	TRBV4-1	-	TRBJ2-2	TGCGCCAGCAGCCAAGATGTGCAAGCTAGCGGTAGATTCGGGGAGCTGTTTTTT	CASSQDVQASGRFGELFF
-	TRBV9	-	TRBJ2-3	TGTGCCAGCAGCGGCCTCGGACAGCCTAGCACAGATACGCAGTATTTT	CASSGLGQPSTDTQYF
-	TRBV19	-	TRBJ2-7	TGTGCCAGTAGCATAGGTCCGGCCTACGAGCAGTACTTC	CASSIGPAYEQYF
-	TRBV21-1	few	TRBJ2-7	TGTGCCAGCGGTACTAGCGGAGAACCCAAAAGGACCGAGCAGTACTTC	CASGTSGEPKRTEQYF
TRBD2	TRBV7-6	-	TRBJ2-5	TGTGCCAGCAGCCAAAACCGACTAGCGGGAGAGACCCAGTACTTC	CASSQNRLAGETQYF
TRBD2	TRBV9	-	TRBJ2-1	TGTGCCAGCAGCCAAGCGGGGGGACGCAATGAGCAGTTCTTC	CASSQAGGRNEQFF
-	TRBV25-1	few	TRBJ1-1	TGTGCCAGCAGTGATTACCCTGACTCGGGCACTGAAGCTTTCTTT	CASSDYPDSGTEAFF
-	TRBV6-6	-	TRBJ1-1	TGTGCCACCTGGCGGGGGAACCTGGGCACTGAAGCTTTCTTT	CATWRGNLGTEAFF
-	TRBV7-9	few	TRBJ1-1	TGTGCCAGCAGCTCCATGGCGGGGAACACTGAAGCTTTCTTT	CASSSMAGNTEAFF
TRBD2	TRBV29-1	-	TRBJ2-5	TGCAGCGTTGAAGGTTGGGGGGTAGCGGGAGAGACCCAGTACTTC	CSVEGWGVAGETQYF
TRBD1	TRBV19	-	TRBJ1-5	TGTGCCAGTAGTGGCAGGGGGCAGGGGCAGCCCCAGCATTTT	CASSGRGQGQPQHF
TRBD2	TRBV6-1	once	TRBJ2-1	TGTGCCAGCAGTGGAGAGGCCGGGACTAGCTATTGGTTGGGGCAGTTCTTC	CASSGEAGTSYWLGQFF
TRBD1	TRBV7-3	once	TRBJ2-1	TGTGCCAGCAGCTTAGACGGGACAGGGGGCTACAATGAGCAGTTCTTC	CASSLDGTGGYNEQFF
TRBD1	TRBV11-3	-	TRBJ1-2	TGTGCCAGCAGTCAGGGACAGGGGGCGGATGGCTACACCTTC	CASSQGQGADGYTF
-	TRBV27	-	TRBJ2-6	TGTGCCAGCAGTTATGGGGGCCCTGGACGGACCGTCTCTGGGGCCAACGTCCTGACTTTC	CASSYGGPGRTVSGANVLTF
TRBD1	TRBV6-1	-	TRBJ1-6	TGTGCCAGCAGTGCACACCCTAATACAGGGGGCCTGAATTCACCCCTCCACTTT	CASSAHPNTGGLNSPLHF
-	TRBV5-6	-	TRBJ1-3	TGTGCCAGCAGCTCTCGGGAGGGCTTTACTGGAAACACCATATATTTT	CASSSREGFTGNTIYF
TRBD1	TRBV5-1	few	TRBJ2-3	TGCGCCAGCAGGTCGGGACAGGGGTTTAGCACAGATACGCAGTATTTT	CASRSGQGFSTDTQYF
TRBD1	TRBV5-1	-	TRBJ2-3	TGCGCCAGCAGTCAACAGGGGGATACGCAGTATTTT	CASSQQGDTQYF
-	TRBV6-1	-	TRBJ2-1	TGTGCCAGCAGCCAAACACGGGGGAATGAGCAGTTCTTC	CASSQTRGNEQFF
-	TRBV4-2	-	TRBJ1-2	TGTGCCAGCAGCCAAGTTACGAAACTTCCTAACTATGGCTACACCTTC	CASSQVTKLPNYGYTF
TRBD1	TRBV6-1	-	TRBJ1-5	TGTGCCAGCAGTGAGTTCCGGGACAGCGGAATATCTTATAGCAATCAGCCCCAGCATTTT	CASSEFRDSGISYSNQPQHF
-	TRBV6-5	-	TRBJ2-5	TGTGCCAGCAGACTAGGACGGAACCAAGAGACCCAGTACTTC	CASRLGRNQETQYF
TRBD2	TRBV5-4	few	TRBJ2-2	TGTGCCAGCAGCTTGGAGACTAGCGGGACCACCGGGGAGCTGTTTTTT	CASSLETSGTTGELFF
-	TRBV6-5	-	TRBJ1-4	TGTGCCAGCAGCTACCGGACAGCCCAAGGAGAAAAACTGTTTTTT	CASSYRTAQGEKLFF
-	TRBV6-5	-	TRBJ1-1	TGTGCCAGCGGACTGTTTAACACTGAAGCTTTCTTT	CASGLFNTEAFF
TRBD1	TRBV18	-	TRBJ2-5	TGTGCCAGCTCACCGGGACAGCGGGAGACCCAGTACTTC	CASSPGQRETQYF
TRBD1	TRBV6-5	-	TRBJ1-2	TGTGCCAGCAGCACAGGGGGCGGCTATGGCTACACCTTC	CASSTGGGYGYTF
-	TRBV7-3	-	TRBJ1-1	TGTGCCAGCAGCCTTGCTGGGCAGGGGAACACTGAAGCTTTCTTT	CASSLAGQGNTEAFF
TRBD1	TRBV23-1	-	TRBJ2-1	TGCGCCAGCAGTCAACCGGGACAGGGGTTCGACGGATTCGATGAGCAGTTCTTC	CASSQPGQGFDGFDEQFF
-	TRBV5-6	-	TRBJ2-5	TGTGCCAGCAGCTTGCTTTCCACAGCAGTCCTACAAGAGACCCAGTACTTC	CASSLLSTAVLQETQYF
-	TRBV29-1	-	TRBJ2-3	TGCAGCGTCAGGACAACTAGCACAGATACGCAGTATTTT	CSVRTTSTDTQYF
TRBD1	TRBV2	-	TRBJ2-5	TGTGCCAGCAGTGAACAGGGGGCGACGGAGACCCAGTACTTC	CASSEQGATETQYF
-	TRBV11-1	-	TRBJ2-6	TGTGCCAGCAGCCTAGCCTACAGGGCCGGGGCCAACGTCCTGACTTTC	CASSLAYRAGANVLTF
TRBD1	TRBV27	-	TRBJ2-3	TGTGCCAGCAGGAGTCTAAGGACAGGGGGAATCACAGATACGCAGTATTTT	CASRSLRTGGITDTQYF